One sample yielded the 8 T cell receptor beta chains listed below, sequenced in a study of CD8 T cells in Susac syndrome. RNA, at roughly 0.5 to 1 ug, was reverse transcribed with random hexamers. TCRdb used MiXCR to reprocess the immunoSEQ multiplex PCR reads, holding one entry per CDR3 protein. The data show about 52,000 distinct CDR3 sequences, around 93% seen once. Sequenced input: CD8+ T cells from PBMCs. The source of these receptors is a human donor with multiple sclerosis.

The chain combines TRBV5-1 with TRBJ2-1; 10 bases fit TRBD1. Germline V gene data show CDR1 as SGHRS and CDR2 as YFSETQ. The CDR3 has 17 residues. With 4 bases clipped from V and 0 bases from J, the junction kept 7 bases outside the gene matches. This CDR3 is CASSMRQGAYSYNEQFF. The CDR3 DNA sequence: TGCGCCAGCAGCATGAGACAGGGGGCGTACTCCTACAATGAGCAGTTCTTC. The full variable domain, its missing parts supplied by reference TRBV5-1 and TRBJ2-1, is KAGVTQTPRYLIKTRGQQVTLSCSPISGHRSVSWYQQTPGQGLQFLFEYFSETQRNKGNFPGRFSGRQFSNSRSEMNVSTLELGDSALYLCASSMRQGAYSYNEQFFGPGTRLTVL.

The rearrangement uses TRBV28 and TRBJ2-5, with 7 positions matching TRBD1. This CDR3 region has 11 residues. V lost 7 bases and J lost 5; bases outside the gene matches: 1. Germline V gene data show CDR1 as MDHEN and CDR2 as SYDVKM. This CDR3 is CASKGAETQYF. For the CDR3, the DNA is TGTGCCAGCAAGGGGGCTGAGACCCAGTACTTC.

The CDR3 DNA reads TGTGCCAGCAGCCCGTCCGGGACAGGGGGCACTGAAGCTTTCTTT. It translates to CASSPSGTGGTEAFF. The chain combines TRBV13 with TRBJ1-1; TRBD1 matches 11 bases. CDR1 PRHDT and CDR2 FYEKMQ come from the germline V gene (reference sequence). The CDR3 contains 15 residues. V lost 5 bases and J lost 4; bases outside the gene matches: 6. Supplemented by reference TRBV13 and TRBJ1-1, the full variable domain reads AAGVIQSPRHLIKEKRETATLKCYPIPRHDTVYWYQQGPGQDPQFLISFYEKMQSDKGSIPDRFSAQQFSDYHSELNMSSLELGDSALYFCASSPSGTGGTEAFFGQGTRLTVV.

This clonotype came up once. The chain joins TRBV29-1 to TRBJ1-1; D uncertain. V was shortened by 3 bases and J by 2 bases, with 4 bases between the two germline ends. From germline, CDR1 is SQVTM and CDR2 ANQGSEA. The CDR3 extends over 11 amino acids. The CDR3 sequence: CSVESNTEAFF. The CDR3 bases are TGCAGCGTTGAGTCAAACACTGAAGCTTTCTTT.

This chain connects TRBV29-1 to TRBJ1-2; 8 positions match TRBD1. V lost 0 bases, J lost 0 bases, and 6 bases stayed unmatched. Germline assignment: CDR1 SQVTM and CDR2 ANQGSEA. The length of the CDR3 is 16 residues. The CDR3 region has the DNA TGCAGCGTTGAAGACCCCGACAGGGGTCCTAACTATGGCTACACCTTC. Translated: CSVEDPDRGPNYGYTF.

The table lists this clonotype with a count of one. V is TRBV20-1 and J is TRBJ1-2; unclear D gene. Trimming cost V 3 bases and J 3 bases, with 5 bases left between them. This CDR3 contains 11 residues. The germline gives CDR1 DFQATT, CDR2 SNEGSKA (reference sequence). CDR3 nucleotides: TGCAGTGCTAGGATCGACTATGGCTACACCTTC. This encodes CSARIDYGYTF.

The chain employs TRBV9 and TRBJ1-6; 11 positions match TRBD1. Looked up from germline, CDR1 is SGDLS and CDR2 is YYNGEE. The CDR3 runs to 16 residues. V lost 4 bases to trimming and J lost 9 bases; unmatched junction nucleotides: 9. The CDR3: CASSLTSGTGGSPLHF. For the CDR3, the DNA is TGTGCCAGCAGCCTAACTTCCGGGACAGGGGGTTCACCCCTCCACTTT.

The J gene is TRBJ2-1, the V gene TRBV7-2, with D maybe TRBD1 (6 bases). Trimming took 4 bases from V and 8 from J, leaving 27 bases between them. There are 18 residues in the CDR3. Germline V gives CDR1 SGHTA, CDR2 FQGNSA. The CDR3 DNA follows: TGTGCCAGCAGCTCGCCCCTACAGGGCTTAAGGATTGTGGATGAGCAGTTCTTC. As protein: CASSSPLQGLRIVDEQFF.